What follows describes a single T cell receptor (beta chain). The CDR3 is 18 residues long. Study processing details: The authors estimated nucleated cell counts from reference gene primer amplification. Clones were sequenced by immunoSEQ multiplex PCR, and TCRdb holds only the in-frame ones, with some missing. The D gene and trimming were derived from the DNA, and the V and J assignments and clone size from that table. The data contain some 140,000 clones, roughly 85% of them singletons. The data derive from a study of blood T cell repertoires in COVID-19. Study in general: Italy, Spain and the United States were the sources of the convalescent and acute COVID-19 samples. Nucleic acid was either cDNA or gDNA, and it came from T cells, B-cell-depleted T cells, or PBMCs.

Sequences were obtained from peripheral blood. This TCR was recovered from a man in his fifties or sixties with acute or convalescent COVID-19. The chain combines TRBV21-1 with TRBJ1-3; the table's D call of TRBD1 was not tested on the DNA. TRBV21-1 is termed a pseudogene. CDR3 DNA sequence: TGTGCCAGCAGCAAAGCAGATGTCAGAAAATCCTCTGGAAACACCATATATTTT. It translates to CASSKADVRKSSGNTIYF.